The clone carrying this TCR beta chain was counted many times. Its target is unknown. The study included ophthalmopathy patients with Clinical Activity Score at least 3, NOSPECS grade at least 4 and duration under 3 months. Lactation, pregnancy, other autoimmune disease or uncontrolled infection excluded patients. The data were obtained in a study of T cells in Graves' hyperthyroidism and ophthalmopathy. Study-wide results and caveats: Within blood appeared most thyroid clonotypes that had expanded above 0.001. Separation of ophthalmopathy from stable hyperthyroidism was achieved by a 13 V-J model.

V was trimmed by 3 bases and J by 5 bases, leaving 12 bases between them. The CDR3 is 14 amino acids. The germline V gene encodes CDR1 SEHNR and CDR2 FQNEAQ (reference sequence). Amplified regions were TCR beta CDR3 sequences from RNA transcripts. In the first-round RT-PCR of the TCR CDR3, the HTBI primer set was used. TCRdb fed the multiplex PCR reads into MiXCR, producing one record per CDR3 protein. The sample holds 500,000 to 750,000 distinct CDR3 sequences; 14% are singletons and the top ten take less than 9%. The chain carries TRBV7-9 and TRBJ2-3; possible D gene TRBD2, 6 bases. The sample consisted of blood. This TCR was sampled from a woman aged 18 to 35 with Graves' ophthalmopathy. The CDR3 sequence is CASSFGASVDTQYF. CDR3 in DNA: TGTGCCAGCAGCTTTGGGGCTAGCGTAGATACGCAGTATTTT. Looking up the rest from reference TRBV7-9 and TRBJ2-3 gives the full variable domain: DTGVSQNPRHKITKRGQNVTFRCDPISEHNRLYWYRQTLGQGPEFLTYFQNEAQLEKSRLLSDRFSAERPKGSFSTLEIQRTEQGDSAMYLCASSFGASVDTQYFGPGTRLTVL.